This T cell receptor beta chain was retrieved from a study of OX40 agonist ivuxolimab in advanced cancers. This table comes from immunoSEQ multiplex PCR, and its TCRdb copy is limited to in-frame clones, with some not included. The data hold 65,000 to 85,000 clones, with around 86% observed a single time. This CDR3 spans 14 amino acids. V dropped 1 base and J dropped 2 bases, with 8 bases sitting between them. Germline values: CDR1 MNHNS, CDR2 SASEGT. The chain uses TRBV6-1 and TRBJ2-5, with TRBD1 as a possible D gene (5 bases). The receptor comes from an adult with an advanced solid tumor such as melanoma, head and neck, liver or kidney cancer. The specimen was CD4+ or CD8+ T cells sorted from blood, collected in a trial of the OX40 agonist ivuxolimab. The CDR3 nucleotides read TGTGCCAGCAGTGAAGAGAACAGGCAAGAGACCCAGTACTTC. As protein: CASSEENRQETQYF.